This T cell receptor (beta chain) was captured in a study of vaccination effects on CD4 cells after COVID-19. As for the study in general: Samples that were drawn after vaccination came a median of 72 days after the second dose. General study results and limits: At late timepoints after vaccination, vaccine- and infection-induced clones shrank markedly.

The ends were cut back, 4 bases at V and 1 base at J, with 14 bases in the middle. This CDR3 region has 15 residues. The germline gives CDR1 SGHRS, CDR2 YFSETQ. Here immunoSEQ multiplex PCR was the method, and the copy in TCRdb shows in-frame clones only, minus some. This table has tens of thousands of clones, about 80% appearing once. Antigen-specific CD4+ T cells were expanded with viral peptide pools in the ViraFEST assay before sequencing. Following a roughly eleven-day culture, CD4+ T cells were purified. Each participant was given two doses of one vaccine (BNT162b2 or mRNA-1273). Vaccinated recipients, who were negative for nucleocapsid antibodies, had no history of SARS-CoV-2 infection. As to this clone: Its antigen remains unidentified.

This clonotype was obtained from a human donor who received a COVID-19 vaccine. The gene calls are TRBV5-1 and TRBJ1-1; D is undetermined. Sequencing used CD4+ T cells from PBMCs cultured with HCoV-229E spike peptides, obtained after COVID-19 vaccination. The CDR3 bases are TGCGCCAGCAGCCCGGAGTGGGTTACGAACACTGAAGCTTTCTTT. Its translation: CASSPEWVTNTEAFF.